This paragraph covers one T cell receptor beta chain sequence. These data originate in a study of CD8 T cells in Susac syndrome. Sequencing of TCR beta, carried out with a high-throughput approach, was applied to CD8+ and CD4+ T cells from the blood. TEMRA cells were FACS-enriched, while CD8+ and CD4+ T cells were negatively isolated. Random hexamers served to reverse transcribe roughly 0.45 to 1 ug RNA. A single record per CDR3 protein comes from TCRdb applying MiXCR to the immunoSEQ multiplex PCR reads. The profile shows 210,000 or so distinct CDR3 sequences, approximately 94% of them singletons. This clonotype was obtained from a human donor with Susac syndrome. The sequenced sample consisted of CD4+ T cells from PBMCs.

The CDR3, as DNA: TGTGCCAGCAGTGAACTACGGGGGGCTTACAATGAGCAGTTCTTC. Translated: CASSELRGAYNEQFF. The rearrangement uses TRBV25-1 and TRBJ2-1, with D possibly TRBD2 on 7 matching bases. V shed 2 bases and J shed 4 bases, with 12 bases lying between them. The V gene's germline CDR1 is MGHDK and CDR2 SYGVNS. The CDR3 covers 15 residues. Full variable domain (outside the CDR3, taken from reference TRBV25-1 and TRBJ2-1): EADIYQTPRYLVIGTGKKITLECSQTMGHDKMYWYQQDPGMELHLIHYSYGVNSTEKGDLSSESTVSRIRTEHFPLTLESARPSHTSQYLCASSELRGAYNEQFFGPGTRLTVL.